The entry below describes one TCR beta chain. The data were produced by immunoSEQ multiplex PCR, yet TCRdb's version contains in-frame clones alone and is incomplete. The sample holds 200,000 to 250,000 clones, roughly 87% seen once. Participants' own reports of clinical history determined their cohort assignment. CDR1 is SGHAT, CDR2 FQNNGV, per germline. Trimming removed 0 bases at V and 7 bases at J, with 4 bases between. The CDR3 runs to 13 residues. The sample comes from a study of blood T cell repertoires in COVID-19. At the level of the study: Acute and convalescent COVID-19 samples came from the United States, Italy and Spain. PBMCs, B-cell-depleted T cells, or T cells provided the cDNA or gDNA that made up the material.

Sequenced: PBMCs or T cells enriched from blood (not recorded which). This chain uses TRBV11-2 with TRBJ1-6; D not resolved. This clonotype was sampled from a woman in her 30s with acute COVID-19. CDR3 DNA: TGTGCCAGCAGCTTAGAGGGCAATTCACCCCTCCACTTT. It is translated as CASSLEGNSPLHF.